These 29 T cell receptor beta chains came from one sample sequenced in a study of cytomegalovirus exposure and HLA in healthy donors. 60 Vbeta and 13 Jbeta primers were used in PCR. This table comes from immunoSEQ multiplex PCR, and its TCRdb copy is limited to in-frame clones, with some not included. This table has some 110,000 clones, roughly 66% appearing once. Sequenced: PBMCs. These receptors were obtained from a man aged 18 to 30 in good health and CMV-seronegative.

V gene TRBV4-2 combines with J gene TRBJ2-2; 10 positions match TRBD2. The CDR3 covers 15 residues. The germline V gene encodes CDR1 LGHNA and CDR2 YNFKEQ. Unmatched junction bases numbered 5, after V lost 4 bases and J lost 6 bases. CDR3 sequence: CASSRAGGIPGELFF. As DNA, the CDR3 is TGTGCCAGCAGCCGAGCGGGGGGGATTCCCGGGGAGCTGTTTTTT.

This clone appeared a few times. The J gene is TRBJ2-7, the V gene TRBV2, with 8 bases aligning to TRBD1. Germline V lookup: CDR1 SNHLY, CDR2 FYNNEI. After removal of 4 bases from V and 1 base from J, the junction contained 3 bases not matched to a gene. The CDR3 is made up of 14 amino acids. The CDR3 loop is CASSATGESYEQYF. The CDR3 bases are TGTGCCAGCAGTGCGACAGGGGAATCCTACGAGCAGTACTTC.

The chain uses TRBV19 and TRBJ2-1, with D tentatively TRBD2 (6 bases). With 7 bases removed from V and 10 bases from J, the gap between germline ends came to 14 bases. This CDR3 contains 12 residues. From germline, CDR1 is LNHDA and CDR2 SQIVND (reference sequence). For the CDR3, the DNA is TGTGCCAGTATGGATGCGGGATGGGAGCAGTTCTTC. Its protein is CASMDAGWEQFF.

This clone was seen only a few times. The chain has TRBV21-1 and TRBJ2-7; the table's D gene call, TRBD1, was not cross checked with the DNA. TRBV21-1 is described as a pseudogene. The CDR3 runs 12 residues. Here the CDR3 reads CASSSRTGRQYF. In DNA, the CDR3 is TGTGCCAGCAGCTCCCGGACAGGGCGGCAGTACTTC.

This chain's CDR3 is CASSRGRVPYSNQPQHF. DNA for the CDR3: TGTGCCAGCAGCAGGGGGAGGGTTCCCTATAGCAATCAGCCCCAGCATTTT. The chain carries TRBV9 and TRBJ1-5, with D perhaps TRBD1 (6 bases). CDR3 length equals 17 residues. From germline, CDR1 is SGDLS and CDR2 YYNGEE. Trimming shortened V by 4 bases and J by 0 bases, and 17 bases separated the two germline ends.

The chain joins TRBV11-2 to TRBJ2-7; no definite D call. In germline, CDR1 is SGHAT, CDR2 FQNNGV. CDR3 length: 13 residues. The V end lost 0 bases, the J end lost 3 bases, and 6 bases lay between the germline ends. The CDR3 region has the DNA TGTGCCAGCAGCTTAGAACGGGTCTACGAGCAGTACTTC. Amino acids: CASSLERVYEQYF. Looking up the rest from reference TRBV11-2 and TRBJ2-7 gives the full variable domain: EAGVAQSPRYKIIEKRQSVAFWCNPISGHATLYWYQQILGQGPKLLIQFQNNGVVDDSQLPKDRFSAERLKGVDSTLKIQPAKLEDSAVYLCASSLERVYEQYFGPGTRLTVT.

V usage is TRBV12-5 and J usage is TRBJ1-1; D is undetermined. From germline, CDR1 is LGHNT and CDR2 FRNRAP. The length of the CDR3 is 10 residues. V lost 7 bases and J lost 7, with 7 bases in between. For the CDR3, the DNA is TGTGCTAGTGACGGTGGTGAAGCTTTCTTT. Encoded protein: CASDGGEAFF.

The chain recombines TRBV10-3 with TRBJ1-2; D is possibly TRBD1 (6 bases). Germline V gene data show CDR1 as ENHRY and CDR2 as SYGVKD. V gave up 8 bases and J gave up 2 bases, with 18 bases separating them. This CDR3 comprises 15 residues. CDR3 region: CAILDRRVANYGYTF. The CDR3, as DNA: TGTGCCATCCTGGACAGACGGGTGGCAAACTATGGCTACACCTTC.

The chain employs TRBV28 and TRBJ1-3; D remains ambiguous. This CDR3 comprises 12 residues. V lost 7 bases and J lost 9, with 13 bases in between. Germline lookup yields CDR1 MDHEN and CDR2 SYDVKM. CDR3 nucleotides: TGTGCCAGCAACTCAAATCTGGTCACCATATATTTT. It is translated as CASNSNLVTIYF.

On this clone itself: Germline and junction disagree at one end, which may indicate a read error. The chain recombines TRBV30 with TRBJ1-1; weak D call: TRBD1 (6 bases). Germline CDR1 GTSNPN, CDR2 SVGIG (reference sequence). The CDR3 consists of 12 residues. The CDR3, as DNA: TGTGCCTGGATAGGGGGTGCAAGGCAGGCCGTCTTT. Its translation is CAWIGGARQAVF.

V and J are TRBV6-1 and TRBJ2-3, with D perhaps matching TRBD2 (5 bases). Trimming stripped 7 bases from V and 2 bases from J, with 10 bases between. Per germline, CDR1 MNHNS and CDR2 SASEGT. The CDR3 sequence is 13 residues long. CDR3 loop: CASISGFTDTQYF. The CDR3 DNA reads TGTGCCAGCATTTCGGGGTTCACAGATACGCAGTATTTT.

A single count supports this clone. The chain carries TRBV7-2 and TRBJ2-5; TRBD2 matches 11 bases. Germline assignment: CDR1 SGHTA and CDR2 FQGNSA. The CDR3 length is 17 residues. V shed 5 bases, J shed 2 bases, and the junction held 10 bases outside the gene matches. Here the CDR3 DNA reads TGTGCCAGCAGCACCCACCGGGGACTAGCGGTACAAGAGACCCAGTACTTC. Residues: CASSTHRGLAVQETQYF.

The chain couples TRBV5-4 to TRBJ2-7; 9 nucleotides agree with TRBD2. The germline gives CDR1 SGHNT, CDR2 YYREEE (reference sequence). After removal of 6 bases from V and 4 bases from J, the junction contained 5 bases not matched to a gene. This CDR3 is built from 13 residues. CDR3 amino acids: CASTVSGSYEQYF. CDR3 in DNA: TGTGCCAGCACCGTTAGCGGGAGTTACGAGCAGTACTTC.

V gene TRBV7-9 combines with J gene TRBJ1-2; 9 bases match TRBD1. J gave up 7 bases and V 4 bases, and 10 bases lay outside the gene matches. The CDR3 contains 15 residues. Germline assignment: CDR1 SEHNR and CDR2 FQNEAQ (reference sequence). CDR3 bases: TGTGCCAGCAGCTCGCAGGACAGGGGAGGGTCTGGCTACACCTTC. Translating it yields CASSSQDRGGSGYTF. Full variable domain (missing parts from reference TRBV7-9 and TRBJ1-2): DTGVSQNPRHKITKRGQNVTFRCDPISEHNRLYWYRQTLGQGPEFLTYFQNEAQLEKSRLLSDRFSAERPKGSFSTLEIQRTEQGDSAMYLCASSSQDRGGSGYTFGSGTRLTVV.

V gene TRBV28 combines with J gene TRBJ2-2; a possible D gene is TRBD2 (5 bases). Trimming shortened V by 5 bases and J by 3 bases, and 10 bases separated the two germline ends. Germline-derived CDR1 and CDR2 are MDHEN and SYDVKM. The CDR3 contains 14 residues. CDR3 protein: CASSPPGYTGELFF. CDR3 nucleotides: TGTGCCAGCAGTCCCCCGGGGTACACCGGGGAGCTGTTTTTT.

This chain connects TRBV2 to TRBJ2-5; 8 bases are a match to TRBD2. The last part of the DNA fits TRBJ2-7 better; the J call may be wrong. Looked up from germline, CDR1 is SNHLY and CDR2 is FYNNEI. The CDR3 is made up of 13 amino acids. CDR3 nucleotide sequence: TGTGCCAGCACTGCGGGAGGTTCCTACGAGCAGTACTTC. It codes for CASTAGGSYEQYF.

This chain connects TRBV2 to TRBJ2-6; D possibly corresponds to TRBD1 (5 bases). Germline values: CDR1 SNHLY, CDR2 FYNNEI. Trimming shortened V by 6 bases and J by 8 bases, and 17 bases separated the two germline ends. The CDR3 runs 15 residues. The CDR3 region has the DNA TGTGCCAGCAGCCGGGTTAAAGCAGGGACCAACGTCCTGACTTTC. Its translation: CASSRVKAGTNVLTF. Full variable domain (rest looked up from reference TRBV2 and TRBJ2-6): EPEVTQTPSHQVTQMGQEVILRCVPISNHLYFYWYRQILGQKVEFLVSFYNNEISEKSEIFDDQFSVERPDGSNFTLKIRSTKLEDSAMYFCASSRVKAGTNVLTFGAGSRLTVL.

This clone has a handful of counts. This chain uses TRBV6-5 with TRBJ1-1, with D unclear. The CDR3 contains 14 residues. The V and J ends lost 2 bases and 3 bases respectively, with 10 bases between them. Germline CDR1 reads MNHEY; CDR2 reads SVGAGI. CDR3 residues: CASSYVRFDTEAFF. For the CDR3, the DNA is TGTGCCAGCAGTTACGTGAGGTTCGACACTGAAGCTTTCTTT.

The chain couples TRBV23-1 to TRBJ1-1; D gene uncertain. TRBV23-1 is filed as an ORF, its function uncertain. Trimming stripped 3 bases from V and 1 base from J, with 9 bases between. CDR3 length: 14 residues. The CDR3 is CASSQADSNTEAFF. In DNA, the CDR3 is TGCGCCAGCAGTCAGGCGGATTCGAACACTGAAGCTTTCTTT.

This CDR3 is CASSVWPSGREDTQYF. The CDR3 DNA reads TGTGCCAGCAGTGTCTGGCCTAGCGGGAGGGAAGATACGCAGTATTTT. The gene calls are TRBV28 and TRBJ2-3, with 12 bases aligning to TRBD2. With 5 bases clipped from V and 5 bases from J, the junction kept 8 bases outside the gene matches. The CDR3 contains 16 residues. Germline loops: CDR1 MDHEN, CDR2 SYDVKM. The whole variable domain, remainder taken from reference TRBV28 and TRBJ2-3, is DVKVTQSSRYLVKRTGEKVFLECVQDMDHENMFWYRQDPGLGLRLIYFSYDVKMKEKGDIPEGYSVSREKKERFSLILESASTNQTSMYLCASSVWPSGREDTQYFGPGTRLTVL.

This chain joins TRBV6-1 and TRBJ2-7; D gene unclear. The germline V gene encodes CDR1 MNHNS and CDR2 SASEGT. This CDR3 contains 11 residues. V dropped 7 bases and J dropped 6 bases, with 10 bases sitting between them. CDR3 nucleotide sequence: TGTGCCAGCAACGTCAGGCCCGAGCAGTACTTC. The encoded protein is CASNVRPEQYF.

A single count supports this clone. This chain joins TRBV27 and TRBJ2-2; the D gene is possibly TRBD1 (5 bases). Germline V gene lookup returns CDR1 MNHEY and CDR2 SMNVEV (reference sequence). There are 15 residues in the CDR3. V was pared by 6 bases and J by 5 bases, with 16 bases between. The CDR3 DNA is TGTGCCAGCAGCCTGTGGCAGGGATTGACCGGGGAGCTGTTTTTT. Translation gives CASSLWQGLTGELFF.

The chain couples TRBV10-3 to TRBJ2-5; 8 bases align to TRBD1. The CDR3 covers 15 residues. Germline assignment: CDR1 ENHRY and CDR2 SYGVKD. The V segment lost 5 bases and the J segment 11 bases; nucleotides outside the gene matches: 16. The DNA for the CDR3 is TGTGCCATCAGTACTACCCAGGGGGCCGCACCTTCGCAGTACTTC. Amino acids: CAISTTQGAAPSQYF.

The rearrangement uses TRBV14 and TRBJ2-7; D not resolved. The CDR3 extends over 15 amino acids. Germline loops: CDR1 SGHDN, CDR2 FVKESK. Trimming shortened V by 0 bases and J by 2 bases, and 11 bases separated the two germline ends. The CDR3 DNA reads as TGTGCCAGCAGCCAAGATTGGAGATCTACCTACGAGCAGTACTTC. This translates into CASSQDWRSTYEQYF.

This clone was counted only a few times. The chain joins TRBV7-8 to TRBJ1-1; 8 bases line up with TRBD1. Germline V gives CDR1 SGHVS, CDR2 FQNEAQ. J was trimmed by 4 bases and V by 2 bases; bases with no gene match: 3. There are 14 residues in the CDR3. CDR3: CASSLTGGGTEAFF. CDR3 bases: TGTGCCAGCAGCTTAACAGGGGGAGGCACTGAAGCTTTCTTT.

The table lists this clone with a few counts. CDR3: CASTLTPGGYEQYF. In DNA form, the CDR3 reads TGCGCCAGCACCCTCACCCCAGGGGGATACGAGCAGTACTTC. The chain joins TRBV5-1 to TRBJ2-7; 7 positions agree with TRBD1. Germline CDR1 reads SGHRS; CDR2 reads YFSETQ. CDR3 length equals 14 residues. J was trimmed by 4 bases and V by 6 bases; bases with no gene match: 10.

The chain employs TRBV28 and TRBJ1-1; a possible D gene is TRBD1 (6 bases). The CDR3 sequence is 13 residues long. Germline-derived CDR1 and CDR2 are MDHEN and SYDVKM. Trimming took 8 bases from V and 0 from J, leaving 10 bases between them. CDR3 DNA sequence: TGTGCCAGCCAGGGGTACATGAACACTGAAGCTTTCTTT. This sequence encodes CASQGYMNTEAFF.

V gene TRBV10-2 combines with J gene TRBJ2-1; 13 nucleotides agree with TRBD2. Germline CDR1 WSHSY, CDR2 SAAADI. The CDR3 contains 18 residues. The V and J ends lost 4 bases and 0 bases, in that order; junction bases with no gene match: 6. The CDR3 region is CASSGSGLAGSSYNEQFF. CDR3 bases: TGCGCCAGCAGTGGGTCGGGACTAGCGGGGAGCTCCTACAATGAGCAGTTCTTC.

A note on this clone: A read error may produce the germline difference seen at one junction end. The gene calls are TRBV4-1 and TRBJ1-1, with 7 positions matching TRBD1. This CDR3 region has 15 residues. CDR1 is MGHRA and CDR2 is YSYEKL in the germline V gene. The CDR3 loop reads CTSSLREQGVTEAFF. The CDR3 DNA follows: TGCACCAGCAGCCTTCGGGAGCAGGGGGTGACTGAAGCTTTCTTT.